The 5 T cell receptor beta chains below were found in one sample sequenced in a study of OX40 agonist ivuxolimab in advanced cancers. TCRdb keeps only in-frame clones here, not all; method: immunoSEQ multiplex PCR. This table holds around 45,000 clones, approximately 90% found once. Specimen: CD4+ or CD8+ T cells sorted from blood, collected in a trial of the OX40 agonist ivuxolimab. These receptor sequences come from an adult with an advanced solid tumor such as melanoma, head and neck, liver or kidney cancer.

This clone was seen once. The CDR3 sequence: CASSAWPGTGDNYGYTF. The CDR3, as DNA: TGTGCCAGCAGTGCTTGGCCTGGGACAGGGGATAACTATGGCTACACCTTC. The V gene is TRBV2, the J gene TRBJ1-2; TRBD1 matches at 10 bases. V shed 4 bases and J 1 base; nucleotides not matched to a gene: 9. Looked up from germline, CDR1 is SNHLY and CDR2 is FYNNEI. The CDR3 consists of 17 residues.

CDR3 amino acids: CASSVNYGYTF. CDR3 coding DNA: TGTGCCAGCAGTGTTAACTATGGCTACACCTTC. V and J are TRBV2 and TRBJ1-2; the D is unclear. Germline V lookup: CDR1 SNHLY, CDR2 FYNNEI. This CDR3 spans 11 amino acids. Trimming shortened V by 4 bases and J by 1 base, and 1 base separated the two germline ends.

The chain links TRBV25-1 to TRBJ2-1, with D hard to call. This CDR3 has 15 residues. V was cut by 4 bases and J by 0 bases, with 10 bases left in between. Germline V gene lookup returns CDR1 MGHDK and CDR2 SYGVNS. For the CDR3, the DNA is TGTGCCAGCAGTGGGCAGTACAACTCCTACAATGAGCAGTTCTTC. Amino acid sequence: CASSGQYNSYNEQFF.

The chain joins TRBV23-1 to TRBJ2-7, with D hard to call. TRBV23-1 is known as an ORF, though its function is uncertain. Trimming removed 0 bases from V and 5 bases from J, with 8 bases in between. The CDR3 is made up of 13 amino acids. CDR3 sequence (DNA): TGCGCCAGCAGTCAATCAGGGCTGGACGAGCAGTACTTC. Its translation is CASSQSGLDEQYF.

This chain links TRBV19 with TRBJ2-5, with D perhaps TRBD1 (5 bases). The germline CDR1 and CDR2 sequences are LNHDA and SQIVND (reference sequence). This CDR3 is 16 amino acids long. V shed 1 base and J shed 1 base, with 13 bases lying between them. The CDR3 loop is CASSIASGPLQETQYF. For the CDR3, the DNA is TGTGCCAGTAGTATAGCTTCAGGGCCCCTCCAAGAGACCCAGTACTTC.